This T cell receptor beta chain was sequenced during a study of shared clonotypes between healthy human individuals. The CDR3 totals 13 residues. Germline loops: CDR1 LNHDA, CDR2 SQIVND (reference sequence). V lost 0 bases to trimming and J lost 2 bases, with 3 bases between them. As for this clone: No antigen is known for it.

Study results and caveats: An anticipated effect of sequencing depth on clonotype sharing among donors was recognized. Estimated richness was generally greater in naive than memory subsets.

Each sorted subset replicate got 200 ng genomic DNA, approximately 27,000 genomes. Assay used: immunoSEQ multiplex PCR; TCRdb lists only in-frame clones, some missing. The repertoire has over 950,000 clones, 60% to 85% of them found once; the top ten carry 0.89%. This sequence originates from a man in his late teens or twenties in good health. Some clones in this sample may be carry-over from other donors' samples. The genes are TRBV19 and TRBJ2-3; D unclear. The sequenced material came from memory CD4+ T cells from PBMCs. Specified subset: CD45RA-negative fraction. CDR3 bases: TGTGCCAGTAGTATAGAGATCACAGATACGCAGTATTTT. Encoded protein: CASSIEITDTQYF.